A selection of T cell receptor beta chains follows, all from one sample in a study of blood T cell repertoires in COVID-19. Assay: immunoSEQ multiplex PCR; the TCRdb copy retains only in-frame clones and omits some. The data contain around 130,000 clones, roughly 80% of them singletons. The sample comprised peripheral blood. These receptor sequences come from a man in his 60s with acute or convalescent COVID-19. Each CDR3 is given with its conserved first and last residue. The D gene is left open where the match is weak. Expanded clones get a size class; other rows say once, few or many, or leave the size out.

CDR3: CASSQRSSYNEQFF; DNA: TGTGCCAGCAGCCAGCGATCCTCCTACAATGAGCAGTTCTTC; size: once; V: TRBV5-4; J: TRBJ2-1; D: -
CDR3: CASSLGDSGTDTQYF; DNA: TGTGCCAGCAGCCTGGGGGACAGTGGCACAGATACGCAGTATTTT; size: -; V: TRBV5-8; J: TRBJ2-3; D: TRBD1
CDR3: CASRQGGNRGSPEAFF; DNA: TGTGCCAGTAGACAAGGGGGGAACAGGGGTAGCCCTGAAGCTTTCTTT; size: once; V: TRBV19; J: TRBJ1-1; D: TRBD1
CDR3: CASSSGLAGGNNEQFF; DNA: TGCGCCAGCAGCTCTGGACTAGCGGGGGGAAACAATGAGCAGTTCTTC; size: -; V: TRBV5-1; J: TRBJ2-1; D: TRBD2
CDR3: CASSFQGARKLFF; DNA: TGTGCCAGCAGTTTCCAGGGGGCCCGGAAACTGTTTTTT; size: -; V: TRBV28; J: TRBJ1-4; D: TRBD1
CDR3: CASSLDQGRAGGADF; DNA: TGTGCCAGCAGCTTAGATCAGGGTCGGGCAGGGGGCGCGGACTTC; size: -; V: TRBV7-6; J: TRBJ2-7; D: TRBD1
CDR3: CASSLDYYSYEQYF; DNA: TGTGCCAGCAGCCTCGACTATTATTCCTACGAGCAGTACTTC; size: -; V: TRBV6-5; J: TRBJ2-7; D: -
CDR3: CASRPTMGTEAFF; DNA: TGTGCCAGCAGGCCCACTATGGGCACTGAAGCTTTCTTT; size: -; V: TRBV7-3; J: TRBJ1-1; D: -
CDR3: CASSWGTALSSPLHF; DNA: TGTGCCAGCAGTTGGGGGACAGCGCTAAGTTCACCCCTCCACTTT; size: -; V: TRBV6-5; J: TRBJ1-6; D: TRBD1
CDR3: CASSSGGVAYEQYF; DNA: TGTGCCAGCAGTTCCGGCGGGGTAGCCTACGAGCAGTACTTC; size: -; V: TRBV27; J: TRBJ2-7; D: -
CDR3: CASSSGQGALGNTIYF; DNA: TGTGCCAGCAGCTCCGGACAGGGGGCGCTTGGAAACACCATATATTTT; size: -; V: TRBV5-6; J: TRBJ1-3; D: TRBD1
CDR3: CATSATTGGAGQPQHF; DNA: TGTGCCACCAGTGCAACGACAGGGGGCGCGGGTCAGCCCCAGCATTTT; size: -; V: TRBV24-1; J: TRBJ1-5; D: TRBD1
CDR3: CASSPPEGEQYF; DNA: TGTGCCAGCTCACCACCTGAGGGTGAGCAGTACTTC; size: -; V: TRBV18; J: TRBJ2-7; D: -
CDR3: CASSLYGTSVDNEQFF; DNA: TGCGCCAGCAGCCTCTACGGGACTAGCGTCGACAATGAGCAGTTCTTC; size: -; V: TRBV5-1; J: TRBJ2-1; D: TRBD2
CDR3: CASSPLSNDEQFF; DNA: TGTGCCAGCAGCCCGTTGAGTAATGATGAGCAGTTCTTC; size: -; V: TRBV14; J: TRBJ2-1; D: -
CDR3: CASSATEYGYTF; DNA: TGTGCCAGTAGTGCCACAGAGTATGGCTACACCTTC; size: once; V: TRBV19; J: TRBJ1-2; D: -
CDR3: CSARRTEEAFF; DNA: TGCAGTGCCCGCCGGACAGAGGAAGCTTTCTTT; size: once; V: TRBV20-1; J: TRBJ1-1; D: -
CDR3: CASRPTGGSYNSPLHF; DNA: TGCGCCAGCAGACCTACAGGGGGAAGTTATAATTCACCCCTCCACTTT; size: -; V: TRBV5-1; J: TRBJ1-6; D: TRBD1
CDR3: CSASGNRVNTEAFF; DNA: TGCAGTGCTAGTGGGAACAGGGTCAACACTGAAGCTTTCTTT; size: once; V: TRBV20-1; J: TRBJ1-1; D: -
CDR3: CASSFLSGALDGYTF; DNA: TGCGCCAGCAGCTTTCTATCAGGGGCTTTGGATGGCTACACCTTC; size: -; V: TRBV5-1; J: TRBJ1-2; D: -
CDR3: CASSPEDSSEAFF; DNA: TGTGCCAGCTCACCTGAGGACAGCTCCGAAGCTTTCTTT; size: -; V: TRBV18; J: TRBJ1-1; D: -
CDR3: CASSPGQGGETQYF; DNA: TGCGCCAGCAGCCCGGGACAGGGGGGAGAGACCCAGTACTTC; size: few; V: TRBV23-1; J: TRBJ2-5; D: TRBD1
CDR3: CAITLSDRISYEQYF; DNA: TGTGCCATCACTCTTTCGGACAGAATCTCCTACGAGCAGTACTTC; size: -; V: TRBV6-5; J: TRBJ2-7; D: -
CDR3: CASSLGGLKGLGGWAQETQYF; DNA: TGTGCCAGCAGCTTGGGCGGATTGAAAGGGTTAGGGGGCTGGGCCCAAGAGACCCAGTACTTC; size: few; V: TRBV7-8; J: TRBJ2-5; D: TRBD1
CDR3: CAWRQGSYEQYF; DNA: TGTGCCTGGAGACAGGGTTCCTACGAGCAGTACTTC; size: -; V: TRBV30; J: TRBJ2-7; D: -
CDR3: CASSPLGTSGMISYNEQFF; DNA: TGCGCCAGCAGCCCCCTGGGGACTAGCGGGATGATTTCCTACAATGAGCAGTTCTTC; size: -; V: TRBV10-2; J: TRBJ2-1; D: TRBD2
CDR3: CASSETHQRQFNQPQHF; DNA: TGTGCCAGCAGTGAAACCCACCAGAGACAGTTCAATCAGCCCCAGCATTTT; size: once; V: TRBV6-1; J: TRBJ1-5; D: -
CDR3: CASPGHPLWAFF; DNA: TGTGCCAGCCCTGGACACCCACTGTGGGCTTTCTTT; size: once; V: TRBV6-5; J: TRBJ1-1; D: -
CDR3: CASSLPWGGPDTQYF; DNA: TGTGCCAGCAGCTTGCCGTGGGGGGGCCCAGATACGCAGTATTTT; size: -; V: TRBV11-2; J: TRBJ2-3; D: -
CDR3: CASSPNMGGQGTGELFF; DNA: TGCGCCAGCAGCCCCAACATGGGGGGACAGGGGACCGGGGAGCTGTTTTTT; size: -; V: TRBV5-1; J: TRBJ2-2; D: TRBD1
CDR3: CASSIPAVGTGELFF; DNA: TGTGCCAGTAGTATTCCAGCGGTAGGGACCGGGGAGCTGTTTTTT; size: -; V: TRBV19; J: TRBJ2-2; D: -
CDR3: CASTSDRGLGQPQHF; DNA: TGTGCCAGCACCTCGGACAGGGGGCTTGGACAGCCCCAGCATTTT; size: -; V: TRBV6-5; J: TRBJ1-5; D: TRBD1
CDR3: CASSFWLAGGRPETQYF; DNA: TGTGCCAGCAGTTTTTGGCTAGCGGGAGGTAGGCCGGAGACCCAGTACTTC; size: -; V: TRBV27; J: TRBJ2-5; D: TRBD2
CDR3: CASSLLTGGTEAFF; DNA: TGCGCCAGCAGCTTGCTTACAGGGGGGACTGAAGCTTTCTTT; size: -; V: TRBV5-1; J: TRBJ1-1; D: TRBD1
CDR3: CASSKGTGGETQYF; DNA: TGTGCCAGCAGCAAGGGGACAGGGGGCGAGACCCAGTACTTC; size: -; V: TRBV7-7; J: TRBJ2-5; D: TRBD1
CDR3: CAISTSGVDVHTDTQYF; DNA: -; size: -; V: TRBV10-3; J: TRBJ2-3; D: -
CDR3: CASRLQGASSYEQYF; DNA: TGCGCCAGCAGACTTCAGGGGGCCAGCTCCTACGAGCAGTACTTC; size: -; V: TRBV5-1; J: TRBJ2-7; D: TRBD1
CDR3: CASSLQADRGPKYF; DNA: TGTGCCAGCAGCTTACAGGCAGACAGGGGGCCTAAGTACTTC; size: -; V: TRBV5-4; J: TRBJ2-7; D: TRBD1
CDR3: CASSQGAWGRSYF; DNA: TGTGCCAGCAGCCAAGGTGCTTGGGGGAGGTCGTACTTC; size: -; V: TRBV3-1/TRBV3-2; J: TRBJ2-7; D: -
CDR3: CASTERSNTGELFF; DNA: TGTGCCAGCACAGAGCGGTCGAACACCGGGGAGCTGTTTTTT; size: -; V: TRBV9; J: TRBJ2-2; D: -